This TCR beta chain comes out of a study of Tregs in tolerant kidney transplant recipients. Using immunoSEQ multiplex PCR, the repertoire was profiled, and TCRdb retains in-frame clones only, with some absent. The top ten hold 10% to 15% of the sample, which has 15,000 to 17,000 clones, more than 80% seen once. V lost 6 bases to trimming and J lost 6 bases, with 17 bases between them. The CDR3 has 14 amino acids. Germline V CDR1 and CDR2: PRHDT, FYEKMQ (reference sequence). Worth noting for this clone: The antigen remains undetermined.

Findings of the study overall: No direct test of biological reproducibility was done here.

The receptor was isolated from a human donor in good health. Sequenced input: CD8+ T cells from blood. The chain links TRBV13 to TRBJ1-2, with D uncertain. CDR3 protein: CASRDFGPRDGYTF. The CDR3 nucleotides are TGTGCCAGCAGGGACTTCGGGCCGCGGGATGGCTACACCTTC. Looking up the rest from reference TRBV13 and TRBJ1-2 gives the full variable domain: AAGVIQSPRHLIKEKRETATLKCYPIPRHDTVYWYQQGPGQDPQFLISFYEKMQSDKGSIPDRFSAQQFSDYHSELNMSSLELGDSALYFCASRDFGPRDGYTFGSGTRLTVV.